The next 21 T cell receptor beta chains were all read from a single sample in a study of cytomegalovirus exposure and HLA in healthy donors. The PCR ran on 60 Vbeta and 13 Jbeta primers. Generated by immunoSEQ multiplex PCR, the TCRdb table keeps only in-frame clones and is missing some. In all, the sample yields 130,000 or so clones. Sequenced material: PBMCs. The receptors here all came from a man between 18 and 35 years old in good health and CMV-seronegative.

The chain couples TRBV5-4 to TRBJ1-6; 7 bases are a match to TRBD1. The CDR3 is made up of 18 amino acids. The junction had 19 bases not matched to a gene; V was cut back by 4 bases and J by 9 bases. CDR1 SGHNT and CDR2 YYREEE come from the germline V gene (reference sequence). This CDR3 is CASSPNHRPGQFTSPLHF. The CDR3, as DNA: TGTGCCAGCAGCCCGAATCACAGGCCGGGACAGTTTACTTCACCCCTCCACTTT.

The chain uses TRBV7-3 and TRBJ1-1; a possible D gene is TRBD1 (5 bases). This CDR3 is built from 15 residues. Trimming shortened V by 2 bases and J by 4 bases, and 14 bases separated the two germline ends. CDR1 and CDR2 from the germline V gene are SGHTA and FQGTGA. CDR3 loop: CASSLGGLGGTEAFF. CDR3 coding DNA: TGTGCCAGCAGCTTAGGGGGACTAGGCGGCACTGAAGCTTTCTTT.

This sequence joins TRBV14 and TRBJ2-7; D is possibly TRBD1 (6 bases). V shed 0 bases and J shed 6 bases, with 12 bases lying between them. Germline V CDR1 and CDR2: SGHDN, FVKESK. The CDR3 extends over 14 amino acids. This CDR3 is CASSQEAGVPEQYF. CDR3 DNA: TGTGCCAGCAGCCAAGAAGCAGGGGTTCCCGAGCAGTACTTC.

The gene calls are TRBV29-1 and TRBJ1-3; tentative D call: TRBD1 (5 bases). V was clipped by 5 bases and J by 2 bases, with 10 bases between them. This CDR3 is built from 13 residues. Germline V gene data show CDR1 as SQVTM and CDR2 as ANQGSEA. CDR3 coding DNA: TGCAGCGTTACTCCGACAGCTGGAAACACCATATATTTT. Encoded protein: CSVTPTAGNTIYF.

As regards this clone: The same CDR3 can be traced to other DNA sequences in this sample. V usage is TRBV7-2 and J usage is TRBJ2-7, with 7 bases aligning to TRBD1. This CDR3 is 14 amino acids long. V was pared by 2 bases and J by 4 bases, with 5 bases of the junction left unmatched. CDR1 is SGHTA and CDR2 is FQGNSA in the germline V gene. CDR3 loop: CASSLNRGSYEQYF. CDR3 in DNA: TGTGCCAGCAGCTTAAACAGGGGATCTTACGAGCAGTACTTC.

This rearrangement joins TRBV6-1 to TRBJ1-3; no firm D call. The V and J ends lost 5 bases and 2 bases respectively, with 7 bases between them. Per germline, CDR1 MNHNS and CDR2 SASEGT. This CDR3 region has 13 residues. This CDR3 is CASSSGTGNTIYF. The CDR3 region has the DNA TGTGCCAGCAGTTCGGGTACTGGAAACACCATATATTTT.

As to this clone: The same CDR3 arises from other DNA sequences in this sample as well. This chain links TRBV5-6 with TRBJ2-2; D unresolved. Germline CDR1 is SGHDT and CDR2 is YYEEEE. The CDR3 has 13 residues. V lost 0 bases and J lost 6, with 6 bases in between. The CDR3 DNA sequence: TGTGCCAGCAGCTTGGCAGGCCCCGGGGAGCTGTTTTTT. This codes for CASSLAGPGELFF.

V is TRBV11-2 and J is TRBJ2-3; D is perhaps TRBD2 (6 bases). The CDR3 consists of 17 residues. V lost 3 bases, J lost 0 bases, and 16 bases lay in between. Germline V gene lookup returns CDR1 SGHAT and CDR2 FQNNGV. CDR3 residues: CASSLFPGTPSTDTQYF. Written as DNA, the CDR3 is TGTGCCAGCAGCTTGTTTCCAGGGACTCCTAGCACAGATACGCAGTATTTT.

The rearrangement links TRBV9 to TRBJ2-5; D may be TRBD1 (6 bases). Trimming pared 3 bases from V and 1 base from J, leaving 10 bases between. The CDR3 length is 14 residues. Germline CDR1 reads SGDLS; CDR2 reads YYNGEE. The CDR3 protein is CASSEQGFQETQYF. The CDR3 coding sequence is TGTGCCAGCAGCGAACAGGGATTCCAAGAGACCCAGTACTTC.

The V and J genes are TRBV19 and TRBJ1-4; TRBD1 matches at 7 bases. J lost 3 bases, V lost 5 bases, and 6 bases had no gene match. The CDR3 length is 15 residues. Looked up from germline, CDR1 is LNHDA and CDR2 is SQIVND (reference sequence). This CDR3 reads CASSPSTGANEKLFF. The CDR3 nucleotides read TGTGCCAGTAGTCCCTCTACAGGGGCTAATGAAAAACTGTTTTTT. The complete variable domain, with remaining parts taken from reference TRBV19 and TRBJ1-4, reads DGGITQSPKYLFRKEGQNVTLSCEQNLNHDAMYWYRQDPGQGLRLIYYSQIVNDFQKGDIAEGYSVSREKKESFPLTVTSAQKNPTAFYLCASSPSTGANEKLFFGSGTQLSVL.

The V call is TRBV13, the J call TRBJ2-1; 7 bases align to TRBD1. Germline V lookup: CDR1 PRHDT, CDR2 FYEKMQ (reference sequence). Trimming at V came to 3 bases and at J to 8 bases, leaving 7 bases not matched to a gene. The CDR3 loop spans 14 amino acids. The CDR3 DNA reads TGTGCCAGCAGCTTGGGACAGTCACTCGATGAGCAGTTCTTC. Protein sequence: CASSLGQSLDEQFF.

The chain is built from TRBV7-6 and TRBJ2-2; a possible D gene is TRBD1 (5 bases). The CDR3 spans 16 residues. The germline V gene encodes CDR1 SGHVS and CDR2 FNYEAQ. V was clipped by 5 bases and J by 0 bases, with 13 bases between them. The chain's CDR3 is CASSHLGQPNTGELFF. In DNA form, the CDR3 reads TGTGCCAGCAGCCATCTGGGGCAACCGAACACCGGGGAGCTGTTTTTT.

This rearrangement joins TRBV6-5 to TRBJ2-7; perhaps TRBD2 as D (5 bases). The CDR3 covers 14 residues. V was clipped by 6 bases and J by 5 bases, with 17 bases between them. Germline CDR1 and CDR2: MNHEY and SVGAGI. This CDR3 reads CASSRLLEGDEQYF. CDR3 DNA: TGTGCCAGCAGCCGACTCTTAGAGGGTGACGAGCAGTACTTC.

The chain has TRBV5-1 and TRBJ2-5, with TRBD1 identical over 9 bases. The CDR3 consists of 15 residues. The ends lost 2 bases at V and 5 bases at J; junction bases unmatched: 7. Germline CDR1 is SGHRS and CDR2 is YFSETQ. The CDR3 is CASSLDRGKWETQYF. CDR3 coding DNA: TGCGCCAGCAGCTTAGACAGGGGGAAGTGGGAGACCCAGTACTTC.

V is TRBV6-1 and J is TRBJ1-6; D gene ambiguous. This CDR3 comprises 15 residues. Germline loops: CDR1 MNHNS, CDR2 SASEGT. CDR3 loop: CVSGVEVSYNSPLHF. The CDR3 region has the DNA TGTGTCTCCGGTGTAGAGGTCTCCTATAATTCACCCCTCCACTTT.

The chain combines TRBV19 with TRBJ2-7; TRBD2 agrees at 7 bases. The CDR3 has 16 amino acids. Germline lookup yields CDR1 LNHDA and CDR2 SQIVND (reference sequence). Trimming removed 3 bases from V and 2 bases from J; junction bases left unmatched: 10. The CDR3 sequence is CASSIDGGGTPYEQYF. In nucleotides, the CDR3 is TGTGCCAGTAGTATCGATGGGGGAGGGACCCCCTACGAGCAGTACTTC.

The chain carries TRBV6-5 and TRBJ2-7; TRBD1 matches 8 bases. CDR1 and CDR2 (germline): MNHEY, SVGAGI. Trimming at V came to 5 bases and at J to 6 bases, leaving 9 bases not matched to a gene. The CDR3 spans 14 residues. The CDR3 loop reads CASSGPGQESEQYF. The CDR3 nucleotides are TGTGCCAGCAGTGGGCCGGGACAGGAGAGCGAGCAGTACTTC.

The chain links TRBV15 to TRBJ2-1, with D possibly TRBD2 on 5 matching bases. Trimming removed 6 bases from V and 4 bases from J, with 10 bases in between. Germline loops: CDR1 LNHNV, CDR2 YYDKDF (reference sequence). The CDR3 has 13 amino acids. The DNA of the CDR3 is TGTGCCACCAGGAACGGGGAATACAATGAGCAGTTCTTC. Its protein product is CATRNGEYNEQFF.

The rearrangement joins TRBV4-3 to TRBJ1-2, with D unclear. In germline, CDR1 is LGHNA, CDR2 YSLEER. Trimming removed 0 bases at V and 1 base at J, with 6 bases between. The CDR3 length is 14 residues. This CDR3 is CASSQDPYNYGYTF. DNA of the CDR3: TGCGCCAGCAGCCAAGACCCCTATAACTATGGCTACACCTTC.

J is TRBJ2-7 and V is TRBV29-1; D is perhaps TRBD2 (6 bases). V lost 2 bases to trimming and J lost 3 bases, with 14 bases between them. Germline V lookup: CDR1 SQVTM, CDR2 ANQGSEA. The CDR3 runs to 14 residues. This CDR3 reads CSVERGQGGYEQYF. The CDR3 DNA sequence: TGCAGCGTTGAACGGGGCCAGGGAGGCTACGAGCAGTACTTC.

This chain connects TRBV9 to TRBJ1-5; 7 positions agree with TRBD1. The CDR3 covers 15 residues. Trimming removed 4 bases from V and 2 bases from J; junction bases left unmatched: 6. Germline lookup yields CDR1 SGDLS and CDR2 YYNGEE. The CDR3 protein is CASSRQGGGNQPQHF. The CDR3 DNA is TGTGCCAGCAGCCGGCAGGGGGGCGGCAATCAGCCCCAGCATTTT. Supplemented by reference TRBV9 and TRBJ1-5, the full variable domain reads DSGVTQTPKHLITATGQRVTLRCSPRSGDLSVYWYQQSLDQGLQFLIQYYNGEERAKGNILERFSAQQFPDLHSELNLSSLELGDSALYFCASSRQGGGNQPQHFGDGTRLSIL.